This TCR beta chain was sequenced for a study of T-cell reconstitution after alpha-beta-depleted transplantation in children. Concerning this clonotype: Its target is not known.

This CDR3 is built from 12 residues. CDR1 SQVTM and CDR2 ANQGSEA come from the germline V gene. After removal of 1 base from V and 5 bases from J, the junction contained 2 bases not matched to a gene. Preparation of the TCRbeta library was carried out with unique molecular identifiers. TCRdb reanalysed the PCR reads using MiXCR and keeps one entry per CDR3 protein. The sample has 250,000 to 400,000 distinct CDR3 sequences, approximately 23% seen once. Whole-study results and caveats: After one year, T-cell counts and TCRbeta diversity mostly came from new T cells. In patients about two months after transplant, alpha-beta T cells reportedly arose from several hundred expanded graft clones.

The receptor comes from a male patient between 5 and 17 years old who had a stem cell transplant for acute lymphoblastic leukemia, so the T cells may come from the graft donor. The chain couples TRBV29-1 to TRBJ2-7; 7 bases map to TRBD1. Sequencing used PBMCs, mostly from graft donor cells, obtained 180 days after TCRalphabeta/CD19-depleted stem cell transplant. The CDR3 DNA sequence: TGCAGCGTTGAAGGACAGGGACACGAGCAGTACTTC. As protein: CSVEGQGHEQYF.